This T cell receptor (beta chain) is from a study of T cell responses to AZD1222 COVID-19 vaccine. Findings and caveats of the study: It was only 6 or 7 AZD1222 recipients who were seropositive at baseline.

TCRdb's table, derived via immunoSEQ multiplex PCR, lists solely in-frame clones and lacks some. The repertoire includes around 120,000 clones, roughly 88% of them detected once, and roughly 20% sits in the top ten. The CDR3 loop spans 12 amino acids. The V gene's germline CDR1 is MDHEN and CDR2 SYDVKM. The V end lost 6 bases, the J end lost 4 bases, and 9 bases lay between the germline ends. In the case of this clone: What it binds is unknown.

The source material was peripheral blood, sampled on day 0 of MenACWY control vaccination. This TCR was sampled from an adult in good health. V and J are TRBV28 and TRBJ1-2; D not resolved. CDR3 sequence: CASSPGAYGYTF. Here the CDR3 DNA reads TGTGCCAGCAGCCCCGGAGCCTATGGCTACACCTTC.